This T cell receptor beta chain was captured in a study of blood T cells in healthy people across ages. Study results and limitations: Significant beta diversity loss was already apparent by age approximately 40, declining roughly linearly.

Only a few counts were recorded for this clonotype. Its antigen is not identified. Sample-barcoded 5' priming and a J-beta primer mix drove a second PCR of roughly 7 to 11 cycles. Researchers report that a template-switch adaptor with 12 random nucleotides tagged each cDNA molecule. TCRdb reprocessed the 5' RACE reads with MiXCR, giving one entry per CDR3 protein. The repertoire holds about 1.8 million distinct CDR3 sequences, with roughly 50% as singletons. CDR1 and CDR2 from the germline V gene are SNHLY and FYNNEI. The CDR3 loop spans 14 amino acids. V lost 8 bases and J lost 4, with 15 bases in between.

The chain employs TRBV2 and TRBJ2-1; D is ambiguous. The origin of this receptor is a woman aged 40 to 50 in good health. Sequenced material: blood. This CDR3 reads CASRQNNVYNEQFF. Here the CDR3 DNA reads TGTGCCAGCCGACAAAATAACGTTTACAATGAGCAGTTCTTC.